These 15 T cell receptor beta chains were all obtained from the same sample, sequenced in a study of blood T cells in healthy people across ages. PCR was performed a second time for roughly 7 to 12 cycles using a sample-barcoded 5' primer and a J-beta primer mix. TCRdb reprocessed the 5' RACE reads with MiXCR, giving one entry per CDR3 protein. The profile shows about 290,000 distinct CDR3 sequences, less than 30% of them singletons. The material sequenced was blood. The receptors here all came from a woman in her 70s in good health.

The chain carries TRBV7-2 and TRBJ2-2; no definite D call. Germline assignment: CDR1 SGHTA and CDR2 FQGNSA. This CDR3 has 16 residues. V was pared by 2 bases and J by 0 bases, with 10 bases between. The CDR3: CASSLSWQTNTGELFF. The CDR3 DNA follows: TGTGCCAGCAGCTTAAGCTGGCAAACGAACACCGGGGAGCTGTTTTTT.

This clonotype came up many times. The chain carries TRBV5-1 and TRBJ2-1, with TRBD2 matching 8 bases. Germline CDR1 is SGHRS and CDR2 is YFSETQ. With V trimmed by 0 bases and J by 7 bases, 6 bases remained unmatched. CDR3 length equals 15 residues. The CDR3 sequence: CASSLDGRDVNEQFF. The CDR3 DNA follows: TGCGCCAGCAGCTTGGACGGGAGGGACGTGAATGAGCAGTTCTTC.

This clonotype was seen only a few times. The V call is TRBV5-1, the J call TRBJ2-5; 7 bases match TRBD2. This CDR3 has 16 residues. CDR1 SGHRS and CDR2 YFSETQ come from the germline V gene. The J segment lost 1 base and the V segment lost 0 bases, leaving 6 bases of the junction unmatched. The CDR3 DNA reads TGCGCCAGCAGCTTGGCCTCCAGCGGGGCCCAAGAGACCCAGTACTTC. This gives the protein CASSLASSGAQETQYF.

V gene TRBV20-1 combines with J gene TRBJ2-7; D is undetermined. The assigned J gene may be wrong: the sequence end matches TRBJ2-1 better. Germline V gene lookup returns CDR1 DFQATT and CDR2 SNEGSKA (reference sequence). The length of the CDR3 is 12 residues. DNA for the CDR3: TGCAGTCCTACCAGGAGTGTGAATGAGCAGTTCTTC. Translated: CSPTRSVNEQFF.

The V gene is TRBV3-1, the J gene TRBJ2-2; 11 bases line up with TRBD2. Trimming removed 4 bases from V and 4 bases from J; junction bases left unmatched: 2. Germline-derived CDR1 and CDR2 are LGHDT and YNNKEL (reference sequence). The CDR3 loop spans 15 amino acids. In DNA, the CDR3 is TGTGCCAGCAGCCTGGGACTAGCGGCCACCGGGGAGCTGTTTTTT. Translation gives CASSLGLAATGELFF.

The chain recombines TRBV18 with TRBJ2-1, with TRBD2 matching over 9 bases. The J call may be wrong; the DNA end is better matched by TRBJ2-7. CDR3 length: 15 residues. Germline loops: CDR1 KGHSH, CDR2 LQKENI. The CDR3 DNA follows: TGTGCCAGCTCACCAAAACTAGCGGGTATCTACGAGCAGTACTTC. It yields the protein CASSPKLAGIYEQYF.

The chain recombines TRBV20-1 with TRBJ1-1, with TRBD1 as a possible D gene (5 bases). CDR1 and CDR2 from the germline V gene are DFQATT and SNEGSKA (reference sequence). The length of the CDR3 is 17 residues. The ends were cut back, 0 bases at V and 0 bases at J, with 17 bases in the middle. CDR3 sequence reads: CSARDPWGRGLNTEAFF. The CDR3 region has the DNA TGCAGTGCTAGAGATCCTTGGGGCAGAGGGTTGAACACTGAAGCTTTCTTT.

V usage is TRBV6-1 and J usage is TRBJ1-2; TRBD1 is a possible D gene (6 bases). Germline CDR1 is MNHNS and CDR2 is SASEGT. The CDR3 runs 14 residues. V shed 5 bases and J shed 8 bases, with 18 bases lying between them. In nucleotides, the CDR3 is TGTGCCAGCAGTCCTGGGCAACAGGGCGCCGGCTACACCTTC. It encodes CASSPGQQGAGYTF.

The J gene is TRBJ2-1, the V gene TRBV19, with 9 bases identical to TRBD2. The CDR3 loop spans 17 amino acids. Germline trimming cut 0 bases from V and 8 bases from J; bases unmatched to any gene: 11. The germline CDR1 and CDR2 sequences are LNHDA and SQIVND (reference sequence). The CDR3 nucleotides read TGTGCCAGTAGTATAGATATGACTAGCGGCTTTCGGGATGAGCAGTTCTTC. It specifies CASSIDMTSGFRDEQFF.

The chain is built from TRBV6-5 and TRBJ1-6; the match to TRBD1 covers 11 bases. The CDR3 consists of 16 residues. J lost 9 bases, V lost 2 bases, and 6 bases had no gene match. The V gene's germline CDR1 is MNHEY and CDR2 SVGAGI. The CDR3, as DNA: TGTGCCAGCAGTTACATGGGACAGGGGGGGATTTCACCCCTCCACTTT. Amino acids: CASSYMGQGGISPLHF.

This clonotype has a count of ten or more. The chain carries TRBV14 and TRBJ2-2; D unresolved. V dropped 4 bases and J dropped 6 bases, with 12 bases sitting between them. In germline, CDR1 is SGHDN, CDR2 FVKESK. The CDR3 is 14 residues long. The CDR3 DNA is TGTGCCAGCAGCCTAGGTCGGTGGTCCGGGGAGCTGTTTTTT. Its protein product is CASSLGRWSGELFF.

The chain links TRBV5-1 to TRBJ2-5; D possibly corresponds to TRBD1 (5 bases). The J call is uncertain, as TRBJ2-7 better fits the DNA end. The germline V gene has CDR1 SGHRS and CDR2 YFSETQ. There are 15 residues in the CDR3. CDR3 sequence: CASSLGQGSSYEQYF. Written as DNA, the CDR3 is TGCGCCAGCAGCTTGGGGCAGGGTTCGTCCTACGAGCAGTACTTC.

V gene TRBV18 combines with J gene TRBJ1-1; D is undetermined. Germline CDR1 is KGHSH and CDR2 is LQKENI. V was cut by 0 bases and J by 3 bases, with 11 bases left in between. CDR3 size: 15 residues. The CDR3, as DNA: TGTGCCAGCTCACCACCTCCCCTGGGGTACACTGAAGCTTTCTTT. It is translated as CASSPPPLGYTEAFF. The full variable domain, rest sourced from reference TRBV18 and TRBJ1-1, is NAGVMQNPRHLVRRRGQEARLRCSPMKGHSHVYWYRQLPEEGLKFMVYLQKENIIDESGMPKERFSAEFPKEGPSILRIQQVVRGDSAAYFCASSPPPLGYTEAFFGQGTRLTVV.

A few counts support this clonotype. The genes are TRBV7-2 and TRBJ2-5, with TRBD2 matching over 8 bases. The CDR3 contains 14 residues. V gave up 4 bases and J gave up 5 bases; unmatched junction bases: 6. The V gene's germline CDR1 is SGHTA and CDR2 FQGNSA. CDR3 loop: CASSYSGKGETQYF. CDR3 bases: TGTGCCAGCAGCTATAGCGGGAAGGGGGAGACCCAGTACTTC.

The chain couples TRBV25-1 to TRBJ1-4; no clear D gene. The CDR3 extends over 14 amino acids. CDR1 MGHDK and CDR2 SYGVNS come from the germline V gene. Deletions cut 6 bases from V and 16 bases from J, with 24 bases between. CDR3 residues: CASSPPGLPNNRFF. The CDR3 nucleotides are TGTGCCAGCAGCCCTCCGGGCCTCCCGAATAATCGGTTTTTT.